Presented here are 15 T cell receptor beta chains from one specimen sequenced in a study of Ad26.COV2.S vaccination and SARS-CoV-2 variants. Treatment specified: roughly 20 received Ad26.COV2.S at low or high dose, single or two shots; about five received placebo; per-sample allocation not given. Sampling occurred on day 63 after the first vaccine or placebo injection. The protocol was immunoSEQ multiplex PCR, while the TCRdb copy is restricted to in-frame clones and leaves out a portion. Here the sample spans about 350,000 clones, around 89% being singletons. This material consisted of peripheral blood, taken in a trial of Ad26.COV2.S vaccine versus placebo. These receptors originate from a person between 18 and 60 years old who received the Ad26.COV2.S COVID-19 vaccine or a placebo.

The chain couples TRBV27 to TRBJ1-2; 9 nucleotides line up with TRBD1. The CDR3 consists of 16 residues. The V and J ends lost 5 bases and 4 bases, in that order; junction bases with no gene match: 11. Germline CDR1 and CDR2: MNHEY and SMNVEV (reference sequence). The CDR3 is CASSTVGQGTTYGYTF. CDR3 DNA sequence: TGTGCCAGCAGTACTGTGGGACAGGGTACTACCTATGGCTACACCTTC.

This chain uses TRBV11-1 with TRBJ1-4; D possibly corresponds to TRBD1 (6 bases). CDR3 size: 14 residues. Trimming shortened V by 5 bases and J by 5 bases, and 12 bases separated the two germline ends. Germline V gene lookup returns CDR1 SGHAT and CDR2 FQDESV (reference sequence). In nucleotides, the CDR3 is TGTGCCAGCAGCCGCCGGGACAAAAATGAAAAACTGTTTTTT. Its protein product is CASSRRDKNEKLFF.

This rearrangement joins TRBV10-2 to TRBJ2-1; TRBD2 might be the D (5 bases). Trimming removed 2 bases at V and 2 bases at J, with 7 bases between. Per germline, CDR1 WSHSY and CDR2 SAAADI. This CDR3 comprises 14 residues. CDR3 amino acids: CASSEDGTYNEQFF. The CDR3 DNA reads TGCGCCAGCAGTGAGGACGGGACCTACAATGAGCAGTTCTTC.

With respect to this clone: A read error may produce the germline difference seen at one junction end. This sequence joins TRBV7-7 and TRBJ2-1, with D possibly matching TRBD2 (6 bases). Germline V gene sequence: CDR1 SSHAT, CDR2 FNYEAQ (reference sequence). The CDR3 covers 15 residues. This CDR3 is CASSEDGSSYNEQFF. Written as DNA, the CDR3 is TGTGCTAGCAGCGAAGACGGGAGCTCCTACAATGAGCAGTTCTTC. The whole variable domain, filled in from reference TRBV7-7 and TRBJ2-1, reads GAGVSQSPRYKVTKRGQDVTLRCDPISSHATLYWYQQALGQGPEFLTYFNYEAQPDKSGLPSDRFSAERPEGSISTLTIQRTEQRDSAMYRCASSEDGSSYNEQFFGPGTRLTVL.

This clone was observed once. This chain connects TRBV5-1 to TRBJ2-1, with 9 bases that match TRBD2. Germline assignment: CDR1 SGHRS and CDR2 YFSETQ. Trimming at V came to 0 bases and at J to 7 bases, leaving 5 bases not matched to a gene. The CDR3 contains 15 residues. Written as DNA, the CDR3 is TGCGCCAGCAGCTTGGAGGGGCTAGCGGGAAATGAGCAGTTCTTC. This encodes CASSLEGLAGNEQFF.

The CDR3 protein is CASSPPPGFTEAFF. The CDR3 DNA follows: TGTGCCAGCAGCCCCCCCCCAGGGTTTACTGAAGCTTTCTTT. The chain carries TRBV7-3 and TRBJ1-1; possibly TRBD1 for D (5 bases). The V and J ends lost 5 bases and 5 bases respectively, with 15 bases between them. Germline assignment: CDR1 SGHTA and CDR2 FQGTGA. The CDR3 totals 14 residues.

At least ten counts were recorded for this clone. This chain connects TRBV4-2 to TRBJ1-2; D is perhaps TRBD1 (6 bases). This CDR3 is built from 14 residues. The V end lost 0 bases, the J end lost 3 bases, and 8 bases lay between the germline ends. CDR1 is LGHNA and CDR2 is YNFKEQ in the germline V gene. CDR3 sequence: CASSQDPGDYGYTF. CDR3 bases: TGTGCCAGCAGCCAAGATCCAGGGGACTATGGCTACACCTTC.

The chain employs TRBV12-5 and TRBJ1-2; D is unclear. The CDR3 is 14 amino acids. Trimming cost V 2 bases and J 0 bases, with 7 bases left between them. CDR1 and CDR2 from the germline V gene are LGHNT and FRNRAP. The chain's CDR3 is CASGLTGTNYGYTF. The CDR3 DNA is TGTGCTAGTGGTTTGACGGGGACTAACTATGGCTACACCTTC.

V gene TRBV9 combines with J gene TRBJ2-1; TRBD2 matches 13 bases. Germline values: CDR1 SGDLS, CDR2 YYNGEE. The V gene end was trimmed by 0 bases and the J gene end by 7 bases; junction bases not matched to a gene: 1. The CDR3 has 15 amino acids. The CDR3 DNA sequence: TGTGCCAGCAGCGTAGGACTAGCGGGGGGAAATGAGCAGTTCTTC. Its translation: CASSVGLAGGNEQFF.

The chain uses TRBV9 and TRBJ1-3; weak D call: TRBD1 (5 bases). This CDR3 contains 15 residues. From germline, CDR1 is SGDLS and CDR2 YYNGEE. Deletions cut 4 bases from V and 0 bases from J, with 11 bases between. For the CDR3, the DNA is TGTGCCAGCAGCCTCGACAGCGGCTCTGGAAACACCATATATTTT. It translates to CASSLDSGSGNTIYF.

The V gene is TRBV7-9, the J gene TRBJ2-7; 9 bases line up with TRBD1. Trimming took 3 bases from V and 6 from J; bases not matched to a gene: 0. Germline CDR1 SEHNR, CDR2 FQNEAQ (reference sequence). The CDR3 has 12 amino acids. In nucleotides, the CDR3 is TGTGCCAGCAGCTTGACAGGGGGCGAGCAGTACTTC. Its protein is CASSLTGGEQYF.

The CDR3 spells CAWRVFYNSPLHF. As DNA, the CDR3 is TGTGCCTGGAGAGTATTCTATAATTCACCCCTCCACTTT. The rearrangement links TRBV30 to TRBJ1-6, with D uncertain. In germline, CDR1 is GTSNPN, CDR2 SVGIG (reference sequence). Trimming left V 3 bases short and J 3 bases short, with 6 bases between. The CDR3 spans 13 residues.

The CDR3, as DNA: TGTGCCATCAGGGGGACAGGGGGCGGTGATACGCAGTATTTT. This gives the protein CAIRGTGGGDTQYF. This chain joins TRBV10-3 and TRBJ2-3; 12 nucleotides line up with TRBD1. The CDR3 extends over 14 amino acids. Per the germline V gene, CDR1 is ENHRY and CDR2 is SYGVKD. V was pared by 6 bases and J by 6 bases, with 4 bases of the junction left unmatched.

The chain carries TRBV19 and TRBJ2-7, with 7 positions matching TRBD2. V shed 4 bases, J shed 0 bases, and the junction held 0 bases outside the gene matches. This CDR3 has 13 residues. The germline V gene encodes CDR1 LNHDA and CDR2 SQIVND (reference sequence). CDR3 nucleotide sequence: TGTGCCAGTAGTAGCGGGAGCTCCTACGAGCAGTACTTC. Its protein is CASSSGSSYEQYF.

This chain joins TRBV7-9 and TRBJ2-7, with D unclear. The CDR3 sequence is 13 residues long. Looked up from germline, CDR1 is SEHNR and CDR2 is FQNEAQ (reference sequence). The V gene lost 0 bases and the J gene lost 2 bases, with 5 bases spanning the gap. DNA for the CDR3: TGTGCCAGCAGCTTAGCTACGGCCTACGAGCAGTACTTC. Translation: CASSLATAYEQYF.